Listed below are T cell receptor beta chains from one sample, sequenced in a study of T cells in Graves' hyperthyroidism and ophthalmopathy. TCRdb called the multiplex PCR reads again in MiXCR, with one record for every CDR3 protein. This table holds 550,000 to 700,000 distinct CDR3 sequences, roughly 15% found once. The source material was blood. The receptors shown here come from a woman between 40 and 50 years old with Graves' ophthalmopathy. The conserved cysteine and the conserved F or W are not part of the CDR3 here. A D gene is named only where the DNA matches it firmly. Clone size is shown for a subset of rows, as once, few, many or a class of expanded clone.

d_call	j_call	v_call	clone_size	cdr3_aa
.	TRBJ1-3	TRBV6-1	many	ASSPITASSGNTIY
.	TRBJ1-4	TRBV6-1	once	ASSTGGFGANEKLF
.	TRBJ1-1	TRBV7-9	many	ASSLTEITKAF
.	TRBJ2-7	TRBV28	many	ASSLWGRWY
.	TRBJ1-1	TRBV28	many	ASSTQLGGAHTEAF
TRBD2	TRBJ2-2	TRBV7-8	many	ASENSGVQIARELF
.	TRBJ2-7	TRBV9	many	ASSVEDSGAYEQY
TRBD2	TRBJ2-2	TRBV11-2	few	ASSLVASGSFFETGELF
TRBD1	TRBJ1-2	TRBV28	few	ASSLLGQGAATYGYT
.	TRBJ1-4	TRBV11-3	many	ASSLVGTTNEKLF
.	TRBJ2-2	TRBV4-1	few	ASSPLRKSGELF
.	TRBJ1-2	TRBV11-1	few	ASSLAAGTNTYGYT
.	TRBJ1-3	TRBV19	many	ATLTASSRQSGNTIY
TRBD2	TRBJ2-7	TRBV7-3	many	ASSSSGRDEQY
.	TRBJ1-2	TRBV12-3/TRBV12-4	many	ASSPQENYGYT
.	TRBJ2-7	TRBV12-3/TRBV12-4	many	ASSATGTLDEQY
.	TRBJ1-4	TRBV28	.	ASNGEKLF
.	TRBJ1-1	TRBV28	many	ASSFGGGAPNTEAF
.	TRBJ1-1	TRBV12-3/TRBV12-4	many	ASSLAPRGGGYYTEAF
TRBD1	TRBJ1-2	TRBV19	.	ASSDRGRMIYGYT
.	TRBJ1-2	TRBV4-1	.	ASSQGLAHGYT
TRBD1	TRBJ1-1	TRBV5-5	.	ASSGDRADTEAF
.	TRBJ1-2	TRBV6-5	many	ASSYYSNYGYT
.	TRBJ2-5	TRBV6-1	.	ASSEVVYIGETQY
TRBD1	TRBJ2-2	TRBV2	many	ASSELYSTGKTGELF
.	TRBJ1-2	TRBV28	many	ASLERGLALNGYT
.	TRBJ2-5	TRBV19	many	ASSISAEGGQETQY
.	TRBJ1-1	TRBV12-3/TRBV12-4	many	ASSFVHHTEAF
.	TRBJ2-6	TRBV18	.	ASSPELSGANVLT
TRBD1	TRBJ2-5	TRBV12-3/TRBV12-4	once	ASIGTGEETQY
TRBD2	TRBJ2-7	TRBV6-2/TRBV6-3	many	ASNPGAGVDEQY
.	TRBJ1-2	TRBV4-2	.	ASSQEGVDRSSGYT